Listed below are T cell receptor beta chains from one sample, sequenced in a study of blood T cells in healthy people across ages. TCRdb re-called the 5' RACE reads through MiXCR, storing one row per CDR3 protein. The sample holds over 1,500,000 distinct CDR3 sequences, 30% to 40% seen once. The specimen was blood. The receptors stem from a human donor in good health. The CDR3 runs from the conserved cysteine through the conserved F or W.

J: TRBJ2-7
V: TRBV3-1
CDR3: CASSQDRVIHEQYF

J: TRBJ1-5
V: TRBV20-1
CDR3: CSATGEGYNQPQHF

J: TRBJ2-1
V: TRBV15
CDR3: CATRWGGGAAYNEQFF

J: TRBJ1-3
V: TRBV28
CDR3: CASSFAAGNTIYF

J: TRBJ2-7
V: TRBV6-6
CDR3: CASYRVWYEQYF

J: TRBJ2-5
V: TRBV15
CDR3: CAGGTASGAQYF

J: TRBJ2-3
V: TRBV10-3
CDR3: CAISERGQDTDTQYF

J: TRBJ1-4
V: TRBV2
CDR3: CASARGQGNEKLFF

J: TRBJ1-6
V: TRBV19
CDR3: CASSTPEAGGTLHF

J: TRBJ2-5
V: TRBV2
CDR3: CASTGPTRPPETQYF

J: TRBJ2-1
V: TRBV7-9
CDR3: CASSSTSGEDYNEQFF

J: TRBJ2-7
V: TRBV10-3
CDR3: CAIRGISYEQYF

J: TRBJ2-5
V: TRBV7-2
CDR3: CASSLLGGGAIETQYF

J: TRBJ1-6
V: TRBV7-7
CDR3: CASSSRTGEGSPLHF

J: TRBJ2-3
V: TRBV7-2
CDR3: CASSLKAGTGTQYF

J: TRBJ2-1
V: TRBV10-3
CDR3: CAIRDLAGGRNEQFF

J: TRBJ2-3
V: TRBV6-6
CDR3: CASRSRVDTQYF

J: TRBJ2-1
V: TRBV7-2
CDR3: CASSLAPPYNEQFF

J: TRBJ1-5
V: TRBV30
CDR3: CAWTWTGSNQPQHF

J: TRBJ1-5
V: TRBV20-1
CDR3: CSAVGDRAGTYSNQPQHF

J: .
V: TRBV20-1
CDR3: CSARRTSFETQYF

J: TRBJ2-7
V: TRBV27
CDR3: CASRSPSGYNEQYF

J: TRBJ1-3
V: TRBV12-3/TRBV12-4
CDR3: CASSDTYSGNTIYF

J: TRBJ2-1
V: TRBV20-1
CDR3: CSARRGLIDEQFF

J: .
V: TRBV5-1
CDR3: CASSLGLDDIDEQYF

J: TRBJ1-2
V: TRBV5-1
CDR3: CASSRDSDLNYGYTF

J: TRBJ2-2
V: TRBV4-2
CDR3: CASSLEDGELFF

J: TRBJ2-3
V: TRBV9
CDR3: CASSLHPGPTDTDTQYF

J: TRBJ1-2
V: TRBV12-3/TRBV12-4
CDR3: CASSGDYDYTF